A single sample gave rise to the 9 T cell receptor beta chains below, sequenced in a study of post-analysis software for immune sequencing data. Study-wide findings and caveats: Higher frequency in patients than in controls was seen for roughly five TRBV segments, with TRBV5-6, TRBV5-1 and TRBV20-1 among them.

Carried by the TCR beta cDNA libraries were unique molecular identifiers. TCRdb used MiXCR to reprocess the PCR reads, holding one entry per CDR3 protein. The sample yields about 540,000 distinct CDR3 sequences, approximately 31% seen once. These receptors' targets are unknown. Sequenced input: blood. The receptors here all came from a girl aged 2-17 years with multiple sclerosis.

The chain links TRBV6-6 to TRBJ1-6, with D unresolved. The CDR3 totals 15 residues. Germline assignment: CDR1 MNHNY and CDR2 SVGAGI (reference sequence). V lost 7 bases and J lost 13, with 23 bases in between. The CDR3 DNA reads as TGTGCCAGCATTTCGGTAACCACCCCGATGTTGCCCCTCCACTTT. It encodes CASISVTTPMLPLHF.

Many counts were recorded for this clonotype. The rearrangement uses TRBV5-5 and TRBJ1-2, with a possible D match to TRBD1 (6 bases). The CDR3 totals 14 residues. Germline V lookup: CDR1 SGHKS, CDR2 YYEKEE (reference sequence). V lost 4 bases, J lost 3 bases, and 13 bases lay in between. The CDR3 reads CASSLGGADYGYTF. CDR3 nucleotides: TGTGCCAGCAGCCTGGGGGGCGCTGACTATGGCTACACCTTC.

This clonotype has just a few counts. The chain recombines TRBV15 with TRBJ2-5, with TRBD1 identical over 7 bases. The CDR3 runs 16 residues. With V trimmed by 0 bases and J by 2 bases, 6 bases remained unmatched. The germline V gene has CDR1 LNHNV and CDR2 YYDKDF (reference sequence). The CDR3 is CATSRDKQGPQETQYF. As DNA, the CDR3 is TGTGCCACCAGCAGAGACAAACAGGGGCCTCAAGAGACCCAGTACTTC.

This clonotype was detected only a few times. This chain links TRBV10-3 with TRBJ2-5; D may match TRBD1 or TRBD2 (5 bases each). The germline V gene has CDR1 ENHRY and CDR2 SYGVKD. Deletions cut 6 bases from V and 12 bases from J, with 14 bases between. The CDR3 extends over 11 amino acids. CDR3 protein: CAISSGTQEYF. CDR3 bases: TGTGCCATCAGCTCCGGGACCCAGGAGTACTTC.

To note about this clonotype: A read error may produce the germline difference seen at one junction end. The chain employs TRBV7-2 and TRBJ2-7; the match to TRBD2 covers 12 bases. The J call could be wrong; TRBJ2-5 is a better fit for the DNA end. Germline values: CDR1 SGHTA, CDR2 FQGNSA. The CDR3 is 17 amino acids. CDR3 DNA: TGTGCCTGCAGCCCAAATTCCCGGACTAGCGGGGCGGAGACCCAGTACTTC. Amino acids: CACSPNSRTSGAETQYF.

The V gene is TRBV3-1, the J gene TRBJ1-4; D not certain. Trimming cost V 0 bases and J 11 bases, with 13 bases left between them. CDR1 and CDR2 (germline): LGHDT, YNNKEL (reference sequence). CDR3 length: 14 residues. The CDR3 loop is CASSQDGPFGKLFF. CDR3 nucleotides: TGTGCCAGCAGCCAAGATGGCCCTTTTGGGAAACTGTTTTTT.

CDR3 amino acids: CATSDLQHNEQFF. The CDR3 DNA reads TGTGCCACCAGTGATTTGCAACACAATGAGCAGTTCTTC. V gene TRBV24-1 combines with J gene TRBJ2-1; D not resolved. V shed 0 bases and J shed 5 bases, with 4 bases lying between them. CDR1 and CDR2 from the germline V gene are KGHDR and SFDVKD. This CDR3 spans 13 amino acids.

The rearrangement joins TRBV6-5 to TRBJ2-5; a weak D match, TRBD1 (7 bases). Trimming removed 2 bases at V and 3 bases at J, with 10 bases between. The CDR3 has 14 residues. Per germline, CDR1 MNHEY and CDR2 SVGAGI. CDR3 nucleotide sequence: TGTGCCAGCAGTTACGGGGGGACAGAAGAGACCCAGTACTTC. It encodes CASSYGGTEETQYF.

This clonotype turned up a few times. It may be a read error: a sequence one base away is much more abundant. CDR3 sequence reads: CASSAGTQETQYF. The CDR3 bases are TGTGCCAGCAGCGCCGGGACCCAAGAGACCCAGTACTTC. The J gene is TRBJ2-5, the V gene TRBV6-1; D may be TRBD1 or TRBD2 (5 bases each). V was trimmed by 6 bases and J by 1 base, leaving 9 bases between them. This CDR3 is built from 13 residues. CDR1 and CDR2 from the germline V gene are MNHNS and SASEGT.